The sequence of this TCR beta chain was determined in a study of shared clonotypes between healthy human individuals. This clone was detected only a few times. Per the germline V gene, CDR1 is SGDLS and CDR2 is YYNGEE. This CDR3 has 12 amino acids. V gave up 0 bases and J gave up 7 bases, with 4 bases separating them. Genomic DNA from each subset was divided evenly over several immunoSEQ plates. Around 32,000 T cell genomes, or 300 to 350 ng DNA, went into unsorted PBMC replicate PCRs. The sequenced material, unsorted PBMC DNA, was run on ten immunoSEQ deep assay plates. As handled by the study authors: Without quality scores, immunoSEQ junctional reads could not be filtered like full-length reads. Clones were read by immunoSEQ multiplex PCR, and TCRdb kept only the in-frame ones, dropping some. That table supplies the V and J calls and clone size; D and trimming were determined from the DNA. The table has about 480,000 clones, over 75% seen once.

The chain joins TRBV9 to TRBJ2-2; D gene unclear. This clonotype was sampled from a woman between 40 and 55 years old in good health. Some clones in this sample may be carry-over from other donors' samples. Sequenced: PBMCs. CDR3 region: CASSVVNGELFF. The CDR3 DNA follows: TGTGCCAGCAGCGTAGTTAACGGGGAGCTGTTTTTT.